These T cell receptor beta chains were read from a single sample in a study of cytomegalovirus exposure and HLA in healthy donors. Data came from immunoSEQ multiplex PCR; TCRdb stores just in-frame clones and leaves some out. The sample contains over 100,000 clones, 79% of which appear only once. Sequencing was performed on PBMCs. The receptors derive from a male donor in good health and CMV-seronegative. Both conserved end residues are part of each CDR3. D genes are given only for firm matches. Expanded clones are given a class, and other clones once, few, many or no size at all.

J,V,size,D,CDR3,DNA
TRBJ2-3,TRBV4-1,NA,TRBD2,CASSQYSGLAGGRGDTQYF,TGCGCCAGCAGCCAATACTCGGGACTAGCGGGGGGGCGGGGAGATACGCAGTATTTT
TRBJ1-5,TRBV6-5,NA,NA,CASSSGAHQPQHF,TGTGCCAGCAGCTCAGGGGCCCATCAGCCCCAGCATTTT
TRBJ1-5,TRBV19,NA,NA,CASLVGGTSNQPQHF,TGTGCCAGCCTAGTTGGGGGCACTAGCAATCAGCCCCAGCATTTT
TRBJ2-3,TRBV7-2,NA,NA,CASSLVGKSTDTQYF,TGTGCCAGCAGCTTAGTGGGCAAGAGCACAGATACGCAGTATTTT
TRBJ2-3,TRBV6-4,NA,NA,CASSDQASDTQYF,TGTGCCAGCAGTGACCAAGCCTCAGATACGCAGTATTTT
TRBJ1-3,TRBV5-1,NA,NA,CASSKDSASGNTIYF,TGCGCCAGCAGTAAGGACAGCGCCTCTGGAAACACCATATATTTT
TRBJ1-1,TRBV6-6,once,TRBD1,CASSYSKGAHTEAFF,TGTGCCAGCAGTTACTCGAAGGGGGCCCACACTGAAGCTTTCTTT
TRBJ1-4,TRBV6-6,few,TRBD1,CASRRQGSDEKLFF,TGTGCCAGCAGAAGACAGGGTTCGGATGAAAAACTGTTTTTT
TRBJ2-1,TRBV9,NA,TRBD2,CASSSQSQGLAREQFF,TGTGCCAGCAGCTCACAATCTCAGGGACTAGCGCGAGAGCAGTTCTTC
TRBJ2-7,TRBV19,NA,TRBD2,CASSISGVGYYEQYF,TGTGCCAGTAGTATTAGCGGGGTTGGGTACTACGAGCAGTACTTC
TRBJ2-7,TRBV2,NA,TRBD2,CASGLADNSYEQYF,TGTGCCAGCGGACTAGCGGATAACTCCTACGAGCAGTACTTC
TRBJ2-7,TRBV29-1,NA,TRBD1,CSAVPGQGGEQYF,TGCAGCGCCGTCCCGGGACAGGGGGGCGAGCAGTACTTC
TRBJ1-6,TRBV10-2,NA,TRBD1,CASLGQVASYNSPLHF,TGCGCCAGCTTGGGACAGGTAGCGTCCTATAATTCACCCCTCCACTTT
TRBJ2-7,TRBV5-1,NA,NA,CASKEAARSSYEQYF,TGCGCCAGCAAGGAGGCAGCCCGTAGCTCCTACGAGCAGTACTTC
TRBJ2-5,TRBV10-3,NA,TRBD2,CAISEGREGETQYF,TGTGCCATCAGTGAGGGGAGGGAAGGAGAGACCCAGTACTTC
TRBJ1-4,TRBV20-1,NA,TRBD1,CSAIPGQGAVF,TGCAGTGCTATCCCGGGACAGGGGGCTGTTTTT
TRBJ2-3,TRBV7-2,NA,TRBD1,CASSRQGAADTQYF,TGTGCCAGCTCCAGACAGGGGGCGGCAGATACGCAGTATTTT